The sequence of this TCR beta chain was determined in a study of cytomegalovirus exposure and HLA in healthy donors. The donors gave bone marrow, and they were healthy. A remark on this clone: What it recognizes is unknown.

V shed 0 bases, J shed 7 bases, and the junction held 6 bases outside the gene matches. CDR1 and CDR2 from the germline V gene are ENHRY and SYGVKD. This CDR3 has 16 residues. PCR used 60 Vbeta primers and 13 Jbeta primers. Using immunoSEQ multiplex PCR, the repertoire was profiled, and TCRdb retains in-frame clones only, with some absent. The sample yields 110,000 to 150,000 clones, about 82% seen once. Study conclusions and caveats: Accounts indicate the classifier identified cytomegalovirus status with strong specificity and sensitivity. Later findings reportedly placed an Asian-associated ancestry cluster below the approximately 670-donor mean for N-insertions.

This receptor was identified in a male donor in good health and CMV-seronegative. V usage is TRBV10-3 and J usage is TRBJ2-2; 9 nucleotides align to TRBD1. Specimen: PBMCs. This chain's CDR3 is CAISESGQGKVGELFF. The CDR3 nucleotides read TGTGCCATCAGTGAGTCAGGACAGGGGAAGGTCGGGGAGCTGTTTTTT.